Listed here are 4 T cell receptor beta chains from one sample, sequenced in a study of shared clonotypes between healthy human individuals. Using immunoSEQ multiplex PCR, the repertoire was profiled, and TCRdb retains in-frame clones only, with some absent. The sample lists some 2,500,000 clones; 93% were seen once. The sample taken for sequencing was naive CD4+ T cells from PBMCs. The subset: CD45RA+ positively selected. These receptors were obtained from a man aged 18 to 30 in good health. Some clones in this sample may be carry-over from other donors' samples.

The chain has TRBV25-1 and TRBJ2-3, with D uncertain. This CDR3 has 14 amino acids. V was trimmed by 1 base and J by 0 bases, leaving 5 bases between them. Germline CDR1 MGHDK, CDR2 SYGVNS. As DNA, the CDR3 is TGTGCCAGCAGTGAATTCGCAAGCACAGATACGCAGTATTTT. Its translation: CASSEFASTDTQYF.

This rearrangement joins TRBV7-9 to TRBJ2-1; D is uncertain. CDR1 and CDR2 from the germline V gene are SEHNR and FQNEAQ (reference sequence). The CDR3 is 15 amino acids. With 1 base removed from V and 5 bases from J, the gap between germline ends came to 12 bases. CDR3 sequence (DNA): TGTGCCAGCAGCTTAGAAACCGTTGGGGACAATGAGCAGTTCTTC. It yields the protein CASSLETVGDNEQFF.

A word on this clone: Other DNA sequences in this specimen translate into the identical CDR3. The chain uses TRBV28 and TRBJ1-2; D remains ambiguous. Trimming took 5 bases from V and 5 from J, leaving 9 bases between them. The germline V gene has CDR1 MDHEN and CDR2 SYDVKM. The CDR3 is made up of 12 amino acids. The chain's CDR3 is CASSLRVYGYTF. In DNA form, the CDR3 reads TGTGCCAGCAGTCTCAGAGTATATGGCTACACCTTC.

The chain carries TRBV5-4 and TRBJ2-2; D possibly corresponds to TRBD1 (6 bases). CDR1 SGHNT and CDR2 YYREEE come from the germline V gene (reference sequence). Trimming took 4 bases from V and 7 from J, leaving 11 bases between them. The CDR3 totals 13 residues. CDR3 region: CASSRLGGGELFF. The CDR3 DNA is TGTGCCAGCAGCCGATTAGGGGGCGGGGAGCTGTTTTTT.